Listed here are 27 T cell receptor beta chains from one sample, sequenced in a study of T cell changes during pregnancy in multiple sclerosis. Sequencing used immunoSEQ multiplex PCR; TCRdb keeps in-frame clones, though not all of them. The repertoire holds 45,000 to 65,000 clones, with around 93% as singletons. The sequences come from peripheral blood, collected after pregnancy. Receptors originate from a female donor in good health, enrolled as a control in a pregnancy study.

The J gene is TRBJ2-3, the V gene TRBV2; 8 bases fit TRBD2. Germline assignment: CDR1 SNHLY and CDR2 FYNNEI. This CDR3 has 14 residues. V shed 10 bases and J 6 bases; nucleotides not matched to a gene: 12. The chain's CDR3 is CATFHGGATDTQYF. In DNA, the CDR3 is TGTGCCACCTTTCACGGGGGGGCCACTGATACGCAGTATTTT. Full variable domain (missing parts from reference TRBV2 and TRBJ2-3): EPEVTQTPSHQVTQMGQEVILRCVPISNHLYFYWYRQILGQKVEFLVSFYNNEISEKSEIFDDQFSVERPDGSNFTLKIRSTKLEDSAMYFCATFHGGATDTQYFGPGTRLTVL.

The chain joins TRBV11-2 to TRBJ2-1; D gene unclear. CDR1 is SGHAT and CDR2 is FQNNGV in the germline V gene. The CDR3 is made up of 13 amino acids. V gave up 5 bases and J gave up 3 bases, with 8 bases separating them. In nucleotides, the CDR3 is TGTGCCAGCAGCCCCAACATCTACAATGAGCAGTTCTTC. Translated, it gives CASSPNIYNEQFF.

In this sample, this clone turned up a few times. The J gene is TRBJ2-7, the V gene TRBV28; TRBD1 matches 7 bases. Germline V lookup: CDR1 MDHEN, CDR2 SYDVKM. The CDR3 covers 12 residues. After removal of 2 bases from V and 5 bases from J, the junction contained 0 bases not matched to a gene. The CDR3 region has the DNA TGTGCCAGCAGTTTAGACAGGGACGAGCAGTACTTC. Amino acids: CASSLDRDEQYF.

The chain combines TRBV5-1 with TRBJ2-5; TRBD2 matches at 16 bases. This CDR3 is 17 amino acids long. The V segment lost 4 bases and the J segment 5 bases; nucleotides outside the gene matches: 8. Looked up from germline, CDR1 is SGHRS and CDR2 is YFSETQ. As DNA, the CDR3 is TGCGCCAGCAGCCCGGGGACTAGCGGGGGGGCCCGGGAGACCCAGTACTTC. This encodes CASSPGTSGGARETQYF.

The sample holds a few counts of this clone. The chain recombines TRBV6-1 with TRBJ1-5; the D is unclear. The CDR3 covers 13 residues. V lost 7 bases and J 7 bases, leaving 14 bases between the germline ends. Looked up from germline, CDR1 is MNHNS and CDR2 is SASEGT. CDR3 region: CASIATVFQPQHF. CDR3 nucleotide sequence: TGTGCCAGCATCGCTACAGTCTTCCAGCCCCAGCATTTT.

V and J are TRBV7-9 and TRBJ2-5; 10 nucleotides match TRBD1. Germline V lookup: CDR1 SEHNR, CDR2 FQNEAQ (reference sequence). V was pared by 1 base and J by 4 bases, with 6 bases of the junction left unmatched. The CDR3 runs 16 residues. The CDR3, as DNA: TGTGCCAGCAGCTTAGGTGACAGGGGGCAATTAGAGACCCAGTACTTC. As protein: CASSLGDRGQLETQYF.

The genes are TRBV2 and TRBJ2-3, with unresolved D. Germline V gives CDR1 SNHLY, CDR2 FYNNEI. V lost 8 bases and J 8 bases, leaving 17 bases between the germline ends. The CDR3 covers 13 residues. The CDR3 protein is CASEEIQFSTQYF. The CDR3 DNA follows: TGTGCCAGCGAGGAAATTCAGTTTAGTACGCAGTATTTT.

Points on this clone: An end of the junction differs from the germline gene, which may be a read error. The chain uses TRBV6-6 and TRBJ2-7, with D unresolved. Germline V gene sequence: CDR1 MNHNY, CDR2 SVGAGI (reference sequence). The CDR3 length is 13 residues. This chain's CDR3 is CASRYSLTEEQYF. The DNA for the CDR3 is TGTGCCAGCAGATACTCCTTAACTGAGGAGCAGTACTTC.

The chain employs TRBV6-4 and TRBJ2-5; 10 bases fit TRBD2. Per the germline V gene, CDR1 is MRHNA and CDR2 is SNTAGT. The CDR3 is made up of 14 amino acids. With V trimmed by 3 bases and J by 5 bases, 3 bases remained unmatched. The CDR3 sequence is CASSDGSGGETQYF. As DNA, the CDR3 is TGTGCCAGCAGTGATGGTAGCGGGGGGGAGACCCAGTACTTC.

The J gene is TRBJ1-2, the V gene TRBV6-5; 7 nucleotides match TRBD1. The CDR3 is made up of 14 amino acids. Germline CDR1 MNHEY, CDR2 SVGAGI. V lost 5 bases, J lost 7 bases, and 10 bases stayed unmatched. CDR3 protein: CASSPKTGRSGYTF. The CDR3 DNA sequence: TGTGCCAGCAGTCCCAAGACAGGGCGGAGTGGCTACACCTTC.

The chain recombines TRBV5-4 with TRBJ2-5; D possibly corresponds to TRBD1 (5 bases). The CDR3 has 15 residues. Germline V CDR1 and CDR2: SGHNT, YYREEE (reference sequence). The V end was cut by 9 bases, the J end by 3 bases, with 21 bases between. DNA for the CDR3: TGTGCCACGCTCCGAGACAGTCGTGAGGAAGAGACCCAGTACTTC. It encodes CATLRDSREEETQYF.

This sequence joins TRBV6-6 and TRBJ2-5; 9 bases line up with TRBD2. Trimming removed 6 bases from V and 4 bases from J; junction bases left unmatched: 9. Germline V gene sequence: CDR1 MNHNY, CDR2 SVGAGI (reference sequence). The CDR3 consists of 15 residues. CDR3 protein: CASRSGTSFRETQYF. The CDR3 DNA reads TGTGCCAGCAGGTCCGGGACTAGCTTTCGAGAGACCCAGTACTTC.

DNA for the CDR3: TGCGCCAGCAGCTTGGGTCCCACAGGGGGCACTGAAGCTTTCTTT. It specifies CASSLGPTGGTEAFF. This chain joins TRBV5-1 and TRBJ1-1; 8 bases are a match to TRBD1. From germline, CDR1 is SGHRS and CDR2 YFSETQ. Trimming cost V 0 bases and J 4 bases; bases outside gene matches: 5. The CDR3 totals 15 residues.

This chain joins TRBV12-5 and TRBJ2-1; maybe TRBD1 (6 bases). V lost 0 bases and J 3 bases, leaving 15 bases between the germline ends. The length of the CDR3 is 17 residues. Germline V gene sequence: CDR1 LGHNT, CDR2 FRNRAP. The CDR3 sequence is CASGLVVLVGGYNEQFF. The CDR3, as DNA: TGTGCTAGTGGTTTGGTAGTGTTGGTAGGGGGCTACAATGAGCAGTTCTTC.

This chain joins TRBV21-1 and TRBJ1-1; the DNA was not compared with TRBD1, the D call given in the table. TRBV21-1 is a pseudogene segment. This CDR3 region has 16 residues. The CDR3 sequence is CASSKGTGGSNTEAFF. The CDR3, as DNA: TGTGCCAGCAGCAAAGGGACAGGGGGATCGAACACTGAAGCTTTCTTT.

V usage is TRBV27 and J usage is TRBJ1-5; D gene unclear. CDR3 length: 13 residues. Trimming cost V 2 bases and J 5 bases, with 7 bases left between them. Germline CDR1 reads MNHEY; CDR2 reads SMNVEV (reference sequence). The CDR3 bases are TGTGCCAGCAGTTTAAATAGTCATCAGCCCCAGCATTTT. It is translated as CASSLNSHQPQHF.

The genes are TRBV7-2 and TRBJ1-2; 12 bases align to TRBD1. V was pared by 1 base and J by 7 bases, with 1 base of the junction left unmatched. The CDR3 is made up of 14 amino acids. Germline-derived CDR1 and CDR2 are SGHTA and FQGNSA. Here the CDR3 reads CASSLGGQGAGYTF. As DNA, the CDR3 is TGTGCCAGCAGCTTAGGGGGACAGGGGGCTGGCTACACCTTC.

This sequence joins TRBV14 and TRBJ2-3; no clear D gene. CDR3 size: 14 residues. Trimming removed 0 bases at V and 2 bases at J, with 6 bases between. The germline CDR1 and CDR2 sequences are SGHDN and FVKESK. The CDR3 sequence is CASSQDYYTDTQYF. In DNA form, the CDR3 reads TGTGCCAGCAGCCAAGACTACTACACAGATACGCAGTATTTT.

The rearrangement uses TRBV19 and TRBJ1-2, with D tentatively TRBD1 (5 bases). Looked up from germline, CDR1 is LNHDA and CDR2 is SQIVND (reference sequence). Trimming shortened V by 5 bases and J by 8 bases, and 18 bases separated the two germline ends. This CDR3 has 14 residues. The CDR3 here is CASSAGQGLRGYTF. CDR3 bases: TGTGCCAGTAGTGCCGGTCAGGGATTAAGAGGCTACACCTTC.

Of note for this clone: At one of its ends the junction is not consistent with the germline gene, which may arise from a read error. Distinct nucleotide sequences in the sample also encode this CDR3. The CDR3 nucleotides are TGCGCCAGCAGTGGGGACAGCTCTGGAAACACCATATATTTT. It yields the protein CASSGDSSGNTIYF. This sequence joins TRBV2 and TRBJ1-3; TRBD1 matches at 7 bases. CDR3 length: 14 residues. In germline, CDR1 is SNHLY, CDR2 FYNNEI.

DNA for the CDR3: TGTGCCAGTAGTTCCCTGGACAGGATGGCTTGGGGAAACACCATATATTTT. It specifies CASSSLDRMAWGNTIYF. The chain combines TRBV19 with TRBJ1-3; 7 positions match TRBD1. The V gene's germline CDR1 is LNHDA and CDR2 SQIVND (reference sequence). Germline trimming cut 5 bases from V and 4 bases from J; bases unmatched to any gene: 14. This CDR3 contains 17 residues.

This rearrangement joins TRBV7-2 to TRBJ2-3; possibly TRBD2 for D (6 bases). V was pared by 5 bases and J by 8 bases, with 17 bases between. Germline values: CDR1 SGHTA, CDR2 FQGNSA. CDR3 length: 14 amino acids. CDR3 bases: TGTGCCAGCAGCCCCGGGGGATCACAGGTTACGCAGTATTTT. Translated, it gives CASSPGGSQVTQYF. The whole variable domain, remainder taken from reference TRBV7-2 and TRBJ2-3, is GAGVSQSPSNKVTEKGKDVELRCDPISGHTALYWYRQSLGQGLEFLIYFQGNSAPDKSGLPSDRFSAERTGGSVSTLTIQRTQQEDSAVYLCASSPGGSQVTQYFGPGTRLTVL.

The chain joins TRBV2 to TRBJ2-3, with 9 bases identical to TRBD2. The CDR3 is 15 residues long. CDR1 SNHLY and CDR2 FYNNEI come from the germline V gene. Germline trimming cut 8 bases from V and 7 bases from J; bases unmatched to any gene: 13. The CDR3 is CASQGNSGRVNTQYF. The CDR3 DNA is TGTGCCAGCCAGGGAAATAGCGGGAGAGTAAATACGCAGTATTTT.

The CDR3 nucleotides are TGTGCCAGCAGAGTTAATCCCAGGCCATCGAACACCGGGGAGCTGTTTTTT. It encodes CASRVNPRPSNTGELFF. V and J are TRBV9 and TRBJ2-2; no clear D. The ends were cut back, 5 bases at V and 0 bases at J, with 17 bases in the middle. The CDR3 is made up of 17 amino acids. Germline-derived CDR1 and CDR2 are SGDLS and YYNGEE.

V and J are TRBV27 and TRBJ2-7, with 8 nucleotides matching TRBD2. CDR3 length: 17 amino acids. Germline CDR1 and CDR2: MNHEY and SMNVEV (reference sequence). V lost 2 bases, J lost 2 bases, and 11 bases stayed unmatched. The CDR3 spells CASSLKLLAGLTYEQYF. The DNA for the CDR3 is TGTGCCAGCAGTTTAAAACTTTTAGCGGGGCTCACCTACGAGCAGTACTTC.

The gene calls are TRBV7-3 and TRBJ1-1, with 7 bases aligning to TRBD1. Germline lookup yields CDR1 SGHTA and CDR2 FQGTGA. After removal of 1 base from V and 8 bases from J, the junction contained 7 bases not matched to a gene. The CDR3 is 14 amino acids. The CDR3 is CASSLSRDSGEAFF. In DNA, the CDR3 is TGTGCCAGCAGCTTAAGCCGGGACAGCGGGGAAGCTTTCTTT.

CDR3: CASSLGGVAYEQYF. The CDR3 DNA reads as TGCGCCAGCAGCCTGGGGGGGGTGGCCTACGAGCAGTACTTC. The V and J genes are TRBV5-1 and TRBJ2-7; 7 nucleotides agree with TRBD2. The CDR3 has 14 residues. Losses at the gene ends were 4 bases for V and 2 bases for J; bases not matched to a gene: 6. In germline, CDR1 is SGHRS, CDR2 YFSETQ.